This T cell receptor beta chain came from a study of blood T cell repertoires in COVID-19. Study summary: There were acute and convalescent COVID-19 samples, and they came from the United States, Italy and Spain. PBMCs, B-cell-depleted T cells, or T cells were the source of the cDNA or gDNA that made up the material.

This clone was counted only a few times. Original analysis: How many nucleated cells were present was estimated from reference gene primer amplification. Using immunoSEQ multiplex PCR, the repertoire was profiled, and TCRdb retains in-frame clones only, with some absent. V and J calls and clone size are given by that table; D and trimming were obtained from the DNA. The sample has 650,000 to 800,000 clones, 70% to 90% seen once; the top ten hold 0.2% to 0.3%. V lost 2 bases and J lost 0, with 5 bases in between. This CDR3 has 14 amino acids. From germline, CDR1 is MNHEY and CDR2 SMNVEV (reference sequence).

The sequence was obtained from a woman aged 18-35 years with acute or convalescent COVID-19. The chain has TRBV27 and TRBJ1-5; D gene uncertain. The sample taken for sequencing was peripheral blood. The chain's CDR3 is CASSLRVSNQPQHF. CDR3 DNA sequence: TGTGCCAGCAGTTTACGAGTTAGCAATCAGCCCCAGCATTTT.